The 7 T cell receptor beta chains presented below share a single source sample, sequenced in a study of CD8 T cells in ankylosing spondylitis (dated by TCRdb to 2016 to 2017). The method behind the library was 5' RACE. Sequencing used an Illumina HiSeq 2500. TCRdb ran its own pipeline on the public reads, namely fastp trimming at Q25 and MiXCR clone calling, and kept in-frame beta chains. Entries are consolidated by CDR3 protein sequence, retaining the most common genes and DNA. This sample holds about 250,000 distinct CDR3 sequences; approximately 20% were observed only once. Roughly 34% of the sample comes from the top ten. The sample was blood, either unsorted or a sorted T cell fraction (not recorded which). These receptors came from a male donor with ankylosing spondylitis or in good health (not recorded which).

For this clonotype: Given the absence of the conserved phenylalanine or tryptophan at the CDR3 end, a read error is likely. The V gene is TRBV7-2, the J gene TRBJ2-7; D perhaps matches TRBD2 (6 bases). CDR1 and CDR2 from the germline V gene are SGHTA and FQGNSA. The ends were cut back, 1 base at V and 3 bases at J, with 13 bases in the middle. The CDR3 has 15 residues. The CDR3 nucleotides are TGTGCCAGCAGCTTAGACCGTAGCGGACTCTACGAGCAGTACTGC. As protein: CASSLDRSGLYEQYC.

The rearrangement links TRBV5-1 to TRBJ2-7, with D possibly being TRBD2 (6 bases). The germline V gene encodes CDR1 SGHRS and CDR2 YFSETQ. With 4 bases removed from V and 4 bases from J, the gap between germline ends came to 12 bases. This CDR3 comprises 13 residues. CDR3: CASSMDYSYEQYF. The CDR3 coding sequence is TGCGCCAGCAGCATGGACTACTCTTACGAGCAGTACTTC. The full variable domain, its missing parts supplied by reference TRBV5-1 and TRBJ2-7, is KAGVTQTPRYLIKTRGQQVTLSCSPISGHRSVSWYQQTPGQGLQFLFEYFSETQRNKGNFPGRFSGRQFSNSRSEMNVSTLELGDSALYLCASSMDYSYEQYFGPGTRLTVT.

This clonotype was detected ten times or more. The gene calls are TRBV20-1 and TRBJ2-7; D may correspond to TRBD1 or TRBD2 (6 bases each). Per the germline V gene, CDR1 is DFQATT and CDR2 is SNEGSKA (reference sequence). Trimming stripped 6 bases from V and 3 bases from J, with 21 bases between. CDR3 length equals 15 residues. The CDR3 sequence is CSAKDISGALYEQYF. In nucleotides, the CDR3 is TGCAGTGCGAAGGACATTTCGGGGGCACTCTACGAGCAGTACTTC.

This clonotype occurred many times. For the CDR3, the DNA is TGCAGCGTCCCACAGGGTGCCGAGACCCAGTACTTC. Translation gives CSVPQGAETQYF. The chain recombines TRBV29-1 with TRBJ2-5; maybe TRBD1 (6 bases). From germline, CDR1 is SQVTM and CDR2 ANQGSEA. The CDR3 runs 12 residues. V was clipped by 6 bases and J by 5 bases, with 13 bases between them. Variable domain in full (rest from reference TRBV29-1 and TRBJ2-5): SAVISQKPSRDICQRGTSLTIQCQVDSQVTMMFWYRQQPGQSLTLIATANQGSEATYESGFVIDKFPISRPNLTFSTLTVSNMSPEDSSIYLCSVPQGAETQYFGPGTRLLVL.

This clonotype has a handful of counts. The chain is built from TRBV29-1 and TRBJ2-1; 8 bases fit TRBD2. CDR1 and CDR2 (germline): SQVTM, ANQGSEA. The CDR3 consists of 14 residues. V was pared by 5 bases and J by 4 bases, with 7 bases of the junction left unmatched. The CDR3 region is CSVRWTSRYNEQFF. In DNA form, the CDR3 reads TGCAGCGTTAGGTGGACTAGCCGTTACAATGAGCAGTTCTTC.

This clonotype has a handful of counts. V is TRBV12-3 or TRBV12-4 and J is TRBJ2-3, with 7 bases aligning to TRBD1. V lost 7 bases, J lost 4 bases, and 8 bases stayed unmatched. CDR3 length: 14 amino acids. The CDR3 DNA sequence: TGTGCCAGCACTCCTTCGAGGGGGCCAGATACGCAGTATTTT. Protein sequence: CASTPSRGPDTQYF.

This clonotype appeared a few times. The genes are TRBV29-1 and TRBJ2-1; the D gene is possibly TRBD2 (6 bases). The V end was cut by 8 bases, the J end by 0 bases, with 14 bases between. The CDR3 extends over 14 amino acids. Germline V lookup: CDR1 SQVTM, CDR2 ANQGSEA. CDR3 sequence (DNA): TGCAGCAAAAGGGACTCGGTCTCCTACAATGAGCAGTTCTTC. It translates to CSKRDSVSYNEQFF.